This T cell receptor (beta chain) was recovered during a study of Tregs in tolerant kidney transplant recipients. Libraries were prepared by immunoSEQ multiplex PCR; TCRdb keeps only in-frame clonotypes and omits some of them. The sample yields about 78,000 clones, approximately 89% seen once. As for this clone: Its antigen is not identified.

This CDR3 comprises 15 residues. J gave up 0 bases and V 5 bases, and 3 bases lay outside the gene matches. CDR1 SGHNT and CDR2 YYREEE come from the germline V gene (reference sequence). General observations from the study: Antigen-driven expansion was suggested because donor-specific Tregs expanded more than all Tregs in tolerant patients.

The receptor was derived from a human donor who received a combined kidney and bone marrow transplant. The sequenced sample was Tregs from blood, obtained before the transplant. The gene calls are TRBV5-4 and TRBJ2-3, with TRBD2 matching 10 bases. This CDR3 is CASRPTSGSTDTQYF. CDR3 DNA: TGTGCCAGCAGACCGACTAGCGGGAGCACAGATACGCAGTATTTT.